Given below is one T cell receptor (beta chain) in context. Its antigen remains unknown. This entry is derived from a study of cytomegalovirus exposure and HLA in healthy donors. This cohort consisted of healthy bone marrow donors. A multiplex PCR was run with 60 Vbeta primers and 13 Jbeta primers. The table came from immunoSEQ multiplex PCR; TCRdb's copy has only in-frame clones and leaves some out. The sample has 150,000 to 180,000 clones, about 85% seen once. General study findings and limits: 87-base-pair reads could not separate some V segments, including TRBV6-2 and TRBV6-3. As a later analysis showed, a missense DCLRE1C variant was linked to trimming of TCR beta V- and J-genes.

V lost 6 bases and J lost 5, with 13 bases in between. The CDR3 extends over 13 amino acids. The V gene's germline CDR1 is WSHSY and CDR2 SAAADI. Sequences were obtained from PBMCs. J is TRBJ2-5 and V is TRBV10-2; D is possibly TRBD2 (6 bases). This TCR was recovered from a woman aged 18 to 35 in good health and CMV-seronegative. The CDR3 DNA follows: TGCGCCAGCAGCCGGGCCGCGGGGGAGACCCAGTACTTC. Translating it yields CASSRAAGETQYF.